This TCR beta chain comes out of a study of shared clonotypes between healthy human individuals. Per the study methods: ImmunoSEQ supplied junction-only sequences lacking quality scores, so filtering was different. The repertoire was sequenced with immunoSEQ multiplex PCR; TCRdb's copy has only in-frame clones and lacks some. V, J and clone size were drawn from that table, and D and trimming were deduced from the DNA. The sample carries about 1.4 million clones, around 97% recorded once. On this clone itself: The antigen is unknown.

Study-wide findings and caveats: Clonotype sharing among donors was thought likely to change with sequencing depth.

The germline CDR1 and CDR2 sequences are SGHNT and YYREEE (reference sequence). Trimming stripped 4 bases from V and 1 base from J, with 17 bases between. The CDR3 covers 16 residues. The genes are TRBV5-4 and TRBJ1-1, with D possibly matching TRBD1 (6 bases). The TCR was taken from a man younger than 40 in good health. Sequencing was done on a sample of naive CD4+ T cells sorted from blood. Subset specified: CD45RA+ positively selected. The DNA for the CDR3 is TGTGCCAGCAGCCCGGCAGCCGACAGGAGGAACACTGAAGCTTTCTTT. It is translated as CASSPAADRRNTEAFF.